A selection of T cell receptor beta chains follows, all from one sample in a study of tumor-infiltrating lymphocytes in primary liver carcinoma. TCRdb reprocessed the multiplex PCR reads via MiXCR and lists one record per CDR3 protein. The sample carries around 26,000 distinct CDR3 sequences, roughly 78% recorded once. Sequenced: liver tumor tissue from sampling region 3. The receptors were sampled from a middle-aged man with primary liver carcinoma and hepatitis B virus infection. Both conserved end residues are part of each CDR3. D genes are given only for firm matches. Clone size is not always given. Where it is, it says once, few, many or a class for expanded clones.

V gene: TRBV29-1
D gene: .
J gene: TRBJ2-5
clone size: .
CDR3 DNA: TGCAGTGGATTCATCCAGGGGATGGAGACCCAGTACTTC
CDR3 protein: CSGFIQGMETQYF

V gene: TRBV11-2
D gene: .
J gene: TRBJ2-1
clone size: .
CDR3 DNA: TGTGCCAGCAGCTTATACCGCCTAGTTAGTAAGCAGCTCTTC
CDR3 protein: CASSLYRLVSKQLF

V gene: TRBV5-4
D gene: .
J gene: TRBJ2-5
clone size: few
CDR3 DNA: TGTGCCAGTAGCCCTAGACAGGGAGGTCGGGAGATCCAGTACTTC
CDR3 protein: CASSPRQGGREIQYF

V gene: TRBV11-1
D gene: TRBD1
J gene: TRBJ2-1
clone size: .
CDR3 DNA: TGTGCCAGCAGCTCCATTTTTCGACAGGGGACGAATGAGCAGTTCTTC
CDR3 protein: CASSSIFRQGTNEQFF

V gene: TRBV13
D gene: TRBD2
J gene: TRBJ2-7
clone size: .
CDR3 DNA: TGTGCCTGCAACCTACAACTTAGCGGGAGGACGGCCTACGAGCAGTACTTC
CDR3 protein: CACNLQLSGRTAYEQYF

V gene: TRBV10-3
D gene: .
J gene: TRBJ2-1
clone size: .
CDR3 DNA: TGTGCCATAAGGGTCAGATACAATGAGCAGTTCTTC
CDR3 protein: CAIRVRYNEQFF

V gene: TRBV30
D gene: .
J gene: TRBJ2-2
clone size: .
CDR3 DNA: TGTGCCTGGAGTGTACTGTTGGTGTCCGGGGATCTGTTATTT
CDR3 protein: CAWSVLLVSGDLLF

V gene: TRBV12-3/TRBV12-4
D gene: .
J gene: TRBJ2-7
clone size: .
CDR3 DNA: TGTGCCAGCAGTGTAATAGGCTCGGGTAGCTCATACGAGCAGTACTTC
CDR3 protein: CASSVIGSGSSYEQYF

V gene: TRBV28
D gene: .
J gene: TRBJ1-1
clone size: .
CDR3 DNA: TGTGCCAGTAGTGCCCGGAGGGAGCAGTTTACTGAAGCTTTCTTT
CDR3 protein: CASSARREQFTEAFF

V gene: TRBV6-5
D gene: .
J gene: TRBJ2-7
clone size: .
CDR3 DNA: TGTGCCAGCAGTTACTCTGGCCGGAATAGCGAGCAGTACTTC
CDR3 protein: CASSYSGRNSEQYF

V gene: TRBV6-6
D gene: .
J gene: TRBJ2-7
clone size: .
CDR3 DNA: TGTGCCACCATCGGTGGAGCGGGCGGTATCGGGCAGTACTTC
CDR3 protein: CATIGGAGGIGQYF

V gene: TRBV7-8
D gene: .
J gene: TRBJ2-3
clone size: .
CDR3 DNA: TGTGCCAGCAGCCCAGGTGCGGGACTGGGGGATACGCAGTATTTT
CDR3 protein: CASSPGAGLGDTQYF

V gene: TRBV9
D gene: TRBD2
J gene: TRBJ2-7
clone size: .
CDR3 DNA: TGTGCCAGCAGCCGGGGGGACGGAACGCTACAGTACTTC
CDR3 protein: CASSRGDGTLQYF

V gene: TRBV6-2/TRBV6-3
D gene: .
J gene: TRBJ1-5
clone size: .
CDR3 DNA: TGTGCCAGCAACAACGGGCAGGGTACCCAGCCCCAGCATTTT
CDR3 protein: CASNNGQGTQPQHF

V gene: TRBV11-2
D gene: TRBD2
J gene: TRBJ2-5
clone size: .
CDR3 DNA: TGTGCCAACAACCAAATTCCTGGCGGGGGGAAAGAGACCCAATACTTC
CDR3 protein: CANNQIPGGGKETQYF

V gene: TRBV12-3/TRBV12-4
D gene: TRBD1
J gene: TRBJ1-2
clone size: .
CDR3 DNA: TGCGCCAGCAGCCTCGGACAGGGAGCAGACTATGGCTACACCTTC
CDR3 protein: CASSLGQGADYGYTF

V gene: TRBV29-1
D gene: TRBD2
J gene: TRBJ2-3
clone size: .
CDR3 DNA: TGCAATGTTGAGCTAGCGGGAGGGCTCACGGATACGCAGTATTTT
CDR3 protein: CNVELAGGLTDTQYF

V gene: TRBV6-2/TRBV6-3
D gene: TRBD1
J gene: TRBJ2-3
clone size: .
CDR3 DNA: TGTGCCAGCAGCTTCGTGGGACAGGGGGCAATGGACGCGCAGTATTTT
CDR3 protein: CASSFVGQGAMDAQYF

V gene: TRBV11-2
D gene: .
J gene: TRBJ2-3
clone size: .
CDR3 DNA: TGTGCCAGAAGCTTAAAACAGTGGGCTAGGAGAGATACGCAGTATTTT
CDR3 protein: CARSLKQWARRDTQYF

V gene: TRBV11-1
D gene: .
J gene: TRBJ2-3
clone size: .
CDR3 DNA: TGTGCCAGCAGCTTAGAAGCCGGAGCTTCAGATACGGAGTATTTT
CDR3 protein: CASSLEAGASDTEYF

V gene: TRBV4-3
D gene: TRBD2
J gene: TRBJ2-2
clone size: .
CDR3 DNA: TGCGCCAGCAGCCAATATATAGCGGGAGGGGTTGGGGAGCTGTTTTTC
CDR3 protein: CASSQYIAGGVGELFF

V gene: TRBV12-3/TRBV12-4
D gene: .
J gene: TRBJ2-1
clone size: once
CDR3 DNA: TGTGCCAGCAGTTTTGGCGGACATGGGCGGTTCTTC
CDR3 protein: CASSFGGHGRFF

V gene: TRBV4-1
D gene: TRBD1
J gene: TRBJ1-3
clone size: .
CDR3 DNA: TGTGCCAGCAGCCGAGAGGGGACAGGGGTAAACACCATATATTTT
CDR3 protein: CASSREGTGVNTIYF

V gene: TRBV6-1
D gene: .
J gene: TRBJ1-2
clone size: medium-sized
CDR3 DNA: TGTGCCAGCAGTCAGGATACCCGGGACGGGAACTATGGCTACACCTTC
CDR3 protein: CASSQDTRDGNYGYTF

V gene: TRBV11-1
D gene: .
J gene: TRBJ2-3
clone size: .
CDR3 DNA: TGTGCCAGCAGCTTAGTAGTGGGAGTTTCAAATACGCAGTATTTT
CDR3 protein: CASSLVVGVSNTQYF

V gene: TRBV6-1
D gene: .
J gene: TRBJ1-1
clone size: medium-sized
CDR3 DNA: TGTGCCAGCATAATAGGGGCCACTGAAGCTTTCTTT
CDR3 protein: CASIIGATEAFF

V gene: TRBV10-3
D gene: .
J gene: TRBJ2-1
clone size: .
CDR3 DNA: TGTGCCAACAGCGAGTCGGGACAAGAGCAGTTCTTC
CDR3 protein: CANSESGQEQFF

V gene: TRBV4-1
D gene: .
J gene: TRBJ2-1
clone size: .
CDR3 DNA: TGCGCCAGCAGCCAAGGTACGCGGGGGCAGGGGTTTTTCACCCCCAATGATGAGCGGTTCTTC
CDR3 protein: CASSQGTRGQGFFTPNDERFF

V gene: TRBV12-3/TRBV12-4
D gene: TRBD2
J gene: TRBJ2-4
clone size: once
CDR3 DNA: TGTGCTGGCAGTGCCGGGACCAGCGGGACGCTAGCCAAAAACATTCAGTACTTC
CDR3 protein: CAGSAGTSGTLAKNIQYF

V gene: TRBV4-1
D gene: .
J gene: TRBJ2-7
clone size: .
CDR3 DNA: TGCACCAGCAGCCAAGATTTGGGATGTGGCTACGAGCAGTACTTC
CDR3 protein: CTSSQDLGCGYEQYF

V gene: TRBV5-4
D gene: TRBD2
J gene: TRBJ2-3
clone size: .
CDR3 DNA: TGTGTCAGCAGCGGTCTAACGGGAGGGCGCCCATATACGCAGTATTTT
CDR3 protein: CVSSGLTGGRPYTQYF

V gene: TRBV10-1
D gene: .
J gene: TRBJ2-7
clone size: .
CDR3 DNA: TGCGCCGGCAGAGCGGGTCAAACGGTGGGGCAGTACTTC
CDR3 protein: CAGRAGQTVGQYF

V gene: TRBV6-1
D gene: .
J gene: TRBJ2-7
clone size: .
CDR3 DNA: TGTGTCAGCAGTGAATGGGTTTTCTACGAGCAGAACTTC
CDR3 protein: CVSSEWVFYEQNF

V gene: TRBV29-1
D gene: .
J gene: TRBJ1-1
clone size: .
CDR3 DNA: TGCAGCGTTGTGGACAACACTGGAGCTTTCTTT
CDR3 protein: CSVVDNTGAFF

V gene: TRBV6-5
D gene: .
J gene: TRBJ2-2
clone size: .
CDR3 DNA: TGTGCCAGCAGTTACGCAGTGGACGGCACTGGGGAGCCGTTTTTT
CDR3 protein: CASSYAVDGTGEPFF

V gene: TRBV20-1
D gene: .
J gene: TRBJ2-6
clone size: .
CDR3 DNA: TGCAGTGCTAGAGAGGTAGGGGTTGGGGCCAACGTCCTGACTTTC
CDR3 protein: CSAREVGVGANVLTF

V gene: TRBV15
D gene: TRBD1
J gene: TRBJ2-5
clone size: .
CDR3 DNA: TGTGCCACTAGCAACTGGACAGGGGGTGAAGAGACCCGGTACTTC
CDR3 protein: CATSNWTGGEETRYF

V gene: TRBV11-2
D gene: TRBD2
J gene: TRBJ2-5
clone size: .
CDR3 DNA: TGTGCCAGCAGTCAAACTCCTTGCGGGGGAAAAGGGACCCAGTACTTC
CDR3 protein: CASSQTPCGGKGTQYF

V gene: TRBV4-1
D gene: .
J gene: TRBJ1-2
clone size: .
CDR3 DNA: TGCACAAACAGCCAAGGCGACAGGAACTATGGCTACACCTTC
CDR3 protein: CTNSQGDRNYGYTF

V gene: TRBV7-9
D gene: TRBD2
J gene: TRBJ2-3
clone size: once
CDR3 DNA: TGTGCCAGCATCTTGGGGACTAGCGGGACAGATACGCTGTATTTT
CDR3 protein: CASILGTSGTDTLYF

V gene: TRBV29-1
D gene: .
J gene: TRBJ2-5
clone size: .
CDR3 DNA: TGCAGCGGACTCATCCATGGGATAGAGACCCAGTACTTC
CDR3 protein: CSGLIHGIETQYF

V gene: TRBV6-5
D gene: .
J gene: TRBJ2-1
clone size: medium-sized
CDR3 DNA: TGTGCCAGCAGTAATACTTGGAGCTCCTACAATGAGCAGTTCTTC
CDR3 protein: CASSNTWSSYNEQFF

V gene: TRBV14
D gene: TRBD2
J gene: TRBJ2-1
clone size: .
CDR3 DNA: TGTGCCAGCAGCCAGTTACTAGCGGGAAACGATGAGCAGTTCTTC
CDR3 protein: CASSQLLAGNDEQFF

V gene: TRBV11-2
D gene: TRBD2
J gene: TRBJ2-5
clone size: .
CDR3 DNA: TGTGCCGGCAGCTTAGATCCGTGGTCTAGCGGGAAAGGAGAGTCCCAGTACTTC
CDR3 protein: CAGSLDPWSSGKGESQYF

V gene: TRBV29-1
D gene: TRBD1
J gene: TRBJ2-2
clone size: .
CDR3 DNA: TGCAGCGTTGAAGGACAGGGCGCCGTGGAGCTGTTTTTT
CDR3 protein: CSVEGQGAVELFF

V gene: TRBV10-3
D gene: .
J gene: TRBJ2-1
clone size: medium-sized
CDR3 DNA: TGTGCCATCAGTGAGTCGGGACAAGAGCAGTTCTTC
CDR3 protein: CAISESGQEQFF

V gene: TRBV11-2
D gene: TRBD2
J gene: TRBJ2-5
clone size: .
CDR3 DNA: TGTGCCAGCAGCCAAACTCCTGGCGGGGGGAAAGAGACCCAGTTC
CDR3 protein: CASSQTPGGGKETQF

V gene: TRBV5-6
D gene: .
J gene: TRBJ2-3
clone size: .
CDR3 DNA: TGTGCCAGCAGCTTGTGGCGGAGGACCGGTACGCAGTATTTT
CDR3 protein: CASSLWRRTGTQYF

V gene: TRBV10-3
D gene: .
J gene: TRBJ2-7
clone size: .
CDR3 DNA: TGTGCCATCAAAGGGGGGACTTCCTACGAGCAGTACTTC
CDR3 protein: CAIKGGTSYEQYF

V gene: TRBV6-5
D gene: TRBD1
J gene: TRBJ1-1
clone size: .
CDR3 DNA: TGTGCCAGCAGTCGACAGGGAGACACTGAAGCTTTCTTT
CDR3 protein: CASSRQGDTEAFF

V gene: TRBV12-3/TRBV12-4
D gene: TRBD1
J gene: TRBJ1-2
clone size: .
CDR3 DNA: TGTGCTAGCAGCCTCGGACAGGGGACAAACTATAGCTACACCTTC
CDR3 protein: CASSLGQGTNYSYTF

V gene: TRBV11-1
D gene: TRBD1
J gene: TRBJ2-5
clone size: .
CDR3 DNA: TGTGTCAGCAGTGGACAGGTGAAGGTAGAGACCCAGTACTTC
CDR3 protein: CVSSGQVKVETQYF

V gene: TRBV11-2
D gene: .
J gene: TRBJ2-2
clone size: .
CDR3 DNA: TGTACTAGCAGCTTTGCGGGATCGAACACCAGGGAGCTGTTTTTT
CDR3 protein: CTSSFAGSNTRELFF

V gene: TRBV11-2
D gene: .
J gene: TRBJ2-2
clone size: .
CDR3 DNA: TGTACCAGCAGCTTTGCGGGATCGAACTTCGGGGAGCTGTTTTTT
CDR3 protein: CTSSFAGSNFGELFF

V gene: TRBV6-5
D gene: .
J gene: TRBJ2-2
clone size: .
CDR3 DNA: TGTGCCAGCAGGGGGGCTAGCTGGAGTCTTGGGGAGCTATTTTTT
CDR3 protein: CASRGASWSLGELFF

V gene: TRBV11-2
D gene: .
J gene: TRBJ2-3
clone size: .
CDR3 DNA: TGTGCCAGTAGCTTAGAAGCGGGCACAGATACGCAATATTTT
CDR3 protein: CASSLEAGTDTQYF

V gene: TRBV6-6
D gene: .
J gene: TRBJ2-3
clone size: .
CDR3 DNA: TGTGCCTGCAGTTGGACCGAGACTCTTCGCACAGATACGCAGTATTTT
CDR3 protein: CACSWTETLRTDTQYF

V gene: TRBV5-5
D gene: TRBD1
J gene: TRBJ1-3
clone size: .
CDR3 DNA: TGTGTCAGCAGGACAGGCTTTGGGAACATCATATATTTT
CDR3 protein: CVSRTGFGNIIYF